This T cell receptor (beta chain) was obtained from a study of blood T cell repertoires in COVID-19. The overall study: PBMCs, B-cell-depleted T cells, or T cells provided the cDNA or gDNA that made up the material.

Original processing notes: Amplification of reference gene primers provided the estimated nucleated cell counts. The repertoire was sequenced with immunoSEQ multiplex PCR; TCRdb's copy has only in-frame clones and lacks some. D and trimming come from the DNA, and the V and J calls and clone size come from that table. The sample holds 380,000 or so clones, 70% to 90% seen once. The TCR sequence derives from a woman aged 60-70 years with COVID-19, enrolled during active disease. Material: peripheral blood.

The CDR3 coding sequence is TGTGCCAGCAGTTTTCAGGGATTCGAGCAGTACTTC. Its protein is CASSFQGFEQYF. The V call is TRBV12-3 or TRBV12-4, the J call TRBJ2-7, with D possibly being TRBD1 (5 bases). This CDR3 has 12 amino acids. The V gene lost 3 bases and the J gene lost 6 bases, with 9 bases spanning the gap.